This T cell receptor (beta chain) came from a study of T cell changes during pregnancy in multiple sclerosis. Germline CDR1 reads SGHDT; CDR2 reads YYEEEE. The CDR3 consists of 16 residues. The trim removed 0 bases at V and 2 bases at J, leaving 2 bases unmatched. Profiled with immunoSEQ multiplex PCR; TCRdb holds only in-frame clones, not every one. The data show 15,000 to 17,000 clones, 83% seen once. The source was CD8+ T cells from peripheral blood mononuclear cells, collected after pregnancy. The sequence came from a female donor in good health, enrolled as a control in a pregnancy study. The chain joins TRBV5-6 to TRBJ2-1; 10 bases are shared with TRBD2. CDR3: CASSLETSGAYNEQFF. CDR3 nucleotide sequence: TGTGCCAGCAGCTTGGAAACTAGCGGGGCCTACAATGAGCAGTTCTTC.